The sequence of this T cell receptor beta chain was determined in a study of control samples from healthy donors and cancer patients. Profiling relied on immunoSEQ multiplex PCR, and the TCRdb table lists in-frame clones only, not all of them. The data show under 100,000 clones, with around 90% seen just once and about an eighth held by the top ten. The CDR3 is 16 amino acids. Trimming removed 4 bases at V and 1 base at J, with 14 bases between. The germline gives CDR1 SNHLY, CDR2 FYNNEI. Sequencing input: blood. The sequence was collected from a woman in her sixties or seventies in good health. The V call is TRBV2, the J call TRBJ1-5; unclear D gene. This CDR3 reads CASSVGYPGSNQPQHF. The CDR3 coding sequence is TGTGCCAGCAGTGTAGGGTATCCGGGGAGCAATCAGCCCCAGCATTTT.